This T cell receptor beta chain is from a study of T cell responses to AZD1222 COVID-19 vaccine. This clone appeared a single time. V lost 6 bases to trimming and J lost 5 bases; unmatched junction nucleotides: 6. The germline CDR1 and CDR2 sequences are SQVTM and ANQGSEA. The CDR3 has 13 amino acids. Libraries were prepared by immunoSEQ multiplex PCR; TCRdb keeps only in-frame clonotypes and omits some of them. The sample consists of about 130,000 clones, over 85% of them appearing once. The V call is TRBV29-1, the J call TRBJ1-5, with 8 bases fitting TRBD1. The input for sequencing was peripheral blood, taken 28 days after the second AZD1222 dose. The TCR was taken from an adult who received the AZD1222 COVID-19 vaccine. For the CDR3, the DNA is TGCAGCGTCCGACAGGGGAGGGATCAGCCCCAGCATTTT. Encoded protein: CSVRQGRDQPQHF.